A selection of T cell receptor beta chains follows, all from one sample in a study of shared clonotypes between healthy human individuals. Data came from immunoSEQ multiplex PCR; TCRdb stores just in-frame clones and leaves some out. The sample yields under 2.5 million clones, roughly 92% seen once. Sequencing input: naive CD4+ T cells from PBMCs. The receptor set was obtained from a man aged 18 to 30 in good health. Some clones in this sample may be carry-over from other donors' samples. Each CDR3 is given with its conserved first and last residue. The D gene is left open where the match is weak. A clone size is listed for some rows: how often the clone was seen (once, few, many), or a class if it is expanded.

d_gene	abundance	v_gene	j_gene	CDR3aa	CDR3nt
TRBD1	NA	TRBV5-1	TRBJ2-7	CASSLRQGEGSYEQYF	TGCGCCAGCAGCTTACGACAGGGGGAAGGGTCCTACGAGCAGTACTTC
NA	NA	TRBV12-5	TRBJ1-1	CASGLEENTEAFF	TGTGCTAGTGGTTTGGAGGAGAACACTGAAGCTTTCTTT
TRBD1	NA	TRBV28	TRBJ2-7	CASSLTGGSYEQYF	TGTGCCAGCAGCCTTACAGGGGGCTCTTACGAGCAGTACTTC
NA	NA	TRBV18	TRBJ1-2	CASSPGENYGYTF	TGTGCCAGCTCACCAGGCGAAAACTATGGCTACACCTTC
NA	NA	TRBV19	TRBJ1-5	CASSRGRERDQPQHF	TGTGCCAGTAGTAGGGGCAGGGAAAGAGATCAGCCCCAGCATTTT
NA	NA	TRBV9	TRBJ2-7	CASSSTNSYEQYF	TGTGCCAGCAGCTCTACCAACTCCTACGAGCAGTACTTC
TRBD2	NA	TRBV5-1	TRBJ2-2	CASRSGLAGPSNTGELFF	TGCGCCAGCAGATCGGGACTAGCGGGACCATCGAACACCGGGGAGCTGTTTTTT
TRBD2	NA	TRBV7-2	TRBJ2-7	CASSEAGGLGEQYF	TGTGCCAGCAGCGAAGCGGGAGGGCTGGGCGAGCAGTACTTC
NA	NA	TRBV30	TRBJ1-3	CAWSIFAGNTIYF	TGTGCCTGGAGTATCTTTGCTGGAAACACCATATATTTT
NA	NA	TRBV5-1	TRBJ1-1	CASSMGQDTEAFF	TGCGCCAGCTCAATGGGGCAGGACACTGAAGCTTTCTTT
NA	NA	TRBV30	TRBJ1-3	CAWRQASSGNTIYF	TGTGCCTGGAGACAGGCCAGCTCTGGAAACACCATATATTTT
TRBD1	NA	TRBV19	TRBJ2-5	CASSETGGGETQYF	TGTGCCAGTAGTGAGACAGGGGGCGGAGAGACCCAGTACTTC
TRBD1	once	TRBV30	TRBJ2-3	CAWKGQGSDTQYF	TGTGCCTGGAAGGGACAGGGGTCAGATACGCAGTATTTT
TRBD2	NA	TRBV11-1	TRBJ2-1	CASSLGTSGRWSYNEQFF	TGTGCCAGCAGCCTTGGGACTAGCGGGAGGTGGTCCTACAATGAGCAGTTCTTC
TRBD2	once	TRBV4-1	TRBJ2-7	CASSQGGLSGSSYEQYF	TGCGCCAGCAGCCAAGGGGGCCTTAGCGGGAGCTCCTACGAGCAGTACTTC
TRBD2	NA	TRBV28	TRBJ2-1	CASSLGRGLAVNNEQFF	TGTGCCAGCAGTTTAGGCCGGGGACTAGCGGTGAACAATGAGCAGTTCTTC
TRBD2	NA	TRBV6-5	TRBJ2-1	CASSFGGGPGNEQFF	TGTGCCAGCAGTTTCGGGGGAGGGCCGGGGAATGAGCAGTTCTTC
NA	NA	TRBV5-1	TRBJ1-1	CASSLEGLKNTEAFF	TGCGCCAGCAGCTTGGAGGGACTGAAGAACACTGAAGCTTTCTTT
NA	NA	TRBV28	TRBJ1-5	CASTMGGPANQPQHF	TGTGCCAGCACCATGGGGGGTCCCGCCAATCAGCCCCAGCATTTT
TRBD1	NA	TRBV5-1	TRBJ2-7	CASSLRPGQGSYEQYF	TGCGCCAGCAGCTTAAGACCGGGACAGGGATCCTACGAGCAGTACTTC
TRBD1	NA	TRBV2	TRBJ2-7	CASSLRDRNTYEQYF	TGTGCCAGCAGCCTCCGGGACAGAAATACCTACGAGCAGTACTTC
NA	NA	TRBV2	TRBJ1-5	CASSGTYNNQPQHF	TGTGCCAGCAGTGGGACTTATAACAATCAGCCCCAGCATTTT
NA	NA	TRBV5-4	TRBJ1-2	CASSPDPDSRGYTF	TGTGCCAGCAGCCCCGACCCAGACTCAAGGGGCTACACCTTC
NA	NA	TRBV7-9	TRBJ1-1	CASSLVGALGTEAFF	TGTGCCAGCAGCTTAGTAGGGGCGCTGGGCACTGAAGCTTTCTTT
TRBD1	NA	TRBV27	TRBJ2-3	CASGTGFTDTQYF	TGTGCCAGCGGGACAGGGTTCACAGATACGCAGTATTTT
TRBD1	NA	TRBV28	TRBJ2-5	CASSLYQGGRETQYF	TGTGCCAGCAGTTTATATCAAGGGGGCAGAGAGACCCAGTACTTC
NA	NA	TRBV5-5	TRBJ2-5	CASSHRYQETQYF	TGTGCCAGCAGTCATAGGTACCAAGAGACCCAGTACTTC
TRBD2	NA	TRBV10-1	TRBJ2-7	CASRAETSGSYEQYF	TGCGCCAGCAGGGCCGAGACTAGCGGGAGCTACGAGCAGTACTTC
NA	NA	TRBV7-9	TRBJ1-2	CASSLLGPGLGYGYTF	TGTGCCAGCAGCCTTTTGGGACCGGGCCTGGGCTATGGCTACACCTTC
NA	once	TRBV7-9	TRBJ1-2	CASSYSERAVAAF	TGTGCCAGCAGCTACTCTGAGAGGGCCGTGGCCGCCTTC
TRBD1	NA	TRBV5-1	TRBJ1-2	CASSLSRGYYGYTF	TGCGCCAGCAGCTTGTCCAGGGGGTACTATGGCTACACCTTC
NA	NA	TRBV7-2	TRBJ2-1	CASSLVSTVEAEQFF	TGTGCCAGCAGCTTAGTGTCGACAGTCGAGGCTGAGCAGTTCTTC
TRBD1	NA	TRBV4-1	TRBJ1-3	CASSQLKTGAGNTIYF	TGCGCCAGCAGCCAACTTAAAACAGGGGCTGGAAACACCATATATTTT
NA	once	TRBV20-1	TRBJ2-1	CSASGLYEQFF	TGCAGTGCATCAGGGTTGTACGAGCAGTTCTTC
NA	NA	TRBV7-9	TRBJ2-5	CASSILVGETQYF	TGTGCCAGCAGCATACTAGTTGGCGAGACCCAGTACTTC
TRBD2	NA	TRBV4-1	TRBJ2-7	CASSSGRAFAFYEQYF	TGCGCCAGTTCGAGCGGGAGGGCGTTCGCCTTCTACGAGCAGTACTTC
NA	NA	TRBV19	TRBJ1-2	CASSTTGYYGYTF	TGTGCCAGTAGTACTACAGGGTACTATGGCTACACCTTC
NA	NA	TRBV5-6	TRBJ2-3	CASSPRPSAFADTQYF	TGTGCCAGCAGCCCGCGGCCTAGCGCATTTGCAGATACGCAGTATTTT
NA	NA	TRBV7-2	TRBJ1-2	CASSSPGVGYTF	TGTGCCAGCAGCTCCCCGGGGGTTGGCTACACCTTC
NA	NA	TRBV14	TRBJ1-2	CASSHPTGPYGYTF	TGTGCCAGCAGCCACCCGACAGGCCCCTATGGCTACACCTTC
NA	NA	TRBV7-9	TRBJ2-7	CASRRDGYEQYF	TGTGCCAGCAGGCGGGACGGGTACGAGCAGTACTTC
NA	NA	TRBV27	TRBJ1-5	CASSLLGWDQPQHF	TGTGCCAGCAGTTTGTTAGGGTGGGATCAGCCCCAGCATTTT
TRBD2	once	TRBV9	TRBJ2-1	CASSRRLAEVREQFF	TGTGCCAGCAGCAGACGACTAGCGGAAGTCCGTGAGCAGTTCTTC
TRBD2	NA	TRBV7-9	TRBJ2-3	CASSFSLAGSTDTQYF	TGTGCCAGCAGCTTTTCGCTAGCGGGTAGCACAGATACGCAGTATTTT
NA	NA	TRBV5-4	TRBJ2-3	CASSRYTDTQYF	TGTGCCAGCAGCCGATACACAGATACGCAGTATTTT
NA	NA	TRBV5-1	TRBJ1-1	CASSLPPSEAFF	TGCGCCAGCAGCCTCCCCCCATCTGAAGCTTTCTTT
NA	NA	TRBV10-1	TRBJ1-5	CASSEGGNQPQHF	TGCGCCAGCAGTGAGGGGGGGAACCAGCCCCAGCATTTT
TRBD2	NA	TRBV7-2	TRBJ2-7	CASSLGLAVYEQYF	TGTGCCAGCAGCTTAGGGCTAGCGGTCTACGAGCAGTACTTC
TRBD1	NA	TRBV6-1	TRBJ2-5	CASSETGGKETQYF	TGTGCCAGCAGTGAAACAGGGGGAAAAGAGACCCAGTACTTC
NA	NA	TRBV7-9	TRBJ1-2	CASSLASPLYGYTF	TGTGCCAGCAGCTTAGCCAGCCCCCTCTATGGCTACACCTTC
TRBD1	NA	TRBV6-1	TRBJ1-5	CATDRVVGQPQHF	TGTGCCACTGACAGGGTGGTAGGGCAGCCCCAGCATTTT
TRBD1	NA	TRBV6-5	TRBJ1-1	CASSRAGGADTEAFF	TGTGCCAGCAGCCGCGCAGGGGGCGCGGACACTGAAGCTTTCTTT
NA	NA	TRBV7-6	TRBJ1-2	CASSGLTGNVGYTF	TGTGCCAGCAGCGGTCTAACAGGGAATGTGGGCTACACCTTC
NA	NA	TRBV7-2	TRBJ2-2	CASSLESPRTGELFF	TGTGCCAGCAGCTTAGAGTCCCCGAGGACCGGGGAGCTGTTTTTT
TRBD2	once	TRBV19	TRBJ2-2	CASSWGGLTGELFF	TGTGCCAGTAGTTGGGGGGGTCTCACCGGGGAGCTGTTTTTT
NA	NA	TRBV29-1	TRBJ2-4	CSVEDTGAKNIQYF	TGCAGCGTTGAAGACACCGGAGCCAAAAACATTCAGTACTTC